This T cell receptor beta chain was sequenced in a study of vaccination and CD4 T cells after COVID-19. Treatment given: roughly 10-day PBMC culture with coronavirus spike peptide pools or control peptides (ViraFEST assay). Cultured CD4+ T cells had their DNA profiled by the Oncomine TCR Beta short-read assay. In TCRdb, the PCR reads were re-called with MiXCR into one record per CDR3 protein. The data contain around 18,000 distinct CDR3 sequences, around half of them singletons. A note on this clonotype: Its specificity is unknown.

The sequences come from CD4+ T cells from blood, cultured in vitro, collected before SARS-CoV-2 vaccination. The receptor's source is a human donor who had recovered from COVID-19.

This CDR3 is CSARGLAGVGRYEQYF. The CDR3 DNA is TGCAGTGCTAGAGGACTAGCGGGAGTCGGCCGTTACGAGCAGTACTTC. This chain joins TRBV20-1 and TRBJ2-7; 12 positions match TRBD2. V shed 1 base and J 4 bases; nucleotides not matched to a gene: 8. This CDR3 comprises 16 residues. Per the germline V gene, CDR1 is DFQATT and CDR2 is SNEGSKA (reference sequence).